Listed below are T cell receptor beta chains from one sample, sequenced in a study of CD8 T cells in ankylosing spondylitis. MiXCR, run by TCRdb on the 5' RACE reads, gives a single entry per CDR3 protein. The sample consists of 220,000 or so distinct CDR3 sequences, 15% to 20% of them appearing once. Sequenced sample: blood, either unsorted or a sorted T cell fraction (not recorded which). The receptor set was obtained from a male donor with ankylosing spondylitis. CDR3s include the opening cysteine and the closing phenylalanine or tryptophan. Fields, in order: J gene, clone size, D gene, V gene, CDR3 protein, CDR3 DNA. D genes are given only for firm matches. Expanded clones get a size class; other rows say once, few or many, or leave the size out.

J: TRBJ2-1
size: many
D: TRBD1
V: TRBV11-2
CDR3: CASSPTGYNEQFF
DNA: TGTGCCAGCAGCCCGACAGGGTACAATGAGCAGTTCTTC

J: TRBJ1-1
size: few
D: .
V: TRBV9
CDR3: CASSVAPDGTNTEAFF
DNA: TGTGCCAGCAGCGTAGCCCCTGACGGAACGAACACTGAAGCTTTCTTT

J: TRBJ1-2
size: many
D: TRBD1
V: TRBV6-5
CDR3: CASSLTGGNLFYGYTF
DNA: TGTGCCAGCAGTTTAACAGGGGGCAATCTATTTTATGGCTACACCTTC

J: TRBJ2-7
size: few
D: .
V: TRBV4-3
CDR3: CASSQDLGGRYEQYF
DNA: TGCGCCAGCAGCCAAGATCTAGGAGGGAGGTACGAGCAGTACTTC

J: TRBJ1-1
size: .
D: .
V: TRBV19
CDR3: CASGGGWGRTEAFF
DNA: TGTGCCAGTGGGGGAGGGTGGGGGAGAACTGAAGCTTTCTTT

J: TRBJ2-7
size: .
D: TRBD2
V: TRBV4-3
CDR3: CASSQDSGSSYEQYF
DNA: TGCGCCAGCAGCCAAGATAGCGGGAGCTCCTACGAGCAGTACTTC

J: TRBJ1-4
size: .
D: .
V: TRBV28
CDR3: CASGADPTNEKLFF
DNA: TGTGCCAGCGGGGCAGATCCAACTAATGAAAAACTGTTTTTT

J: TRBJ2-7
size: .
D: .
V: TRBV3-1
CDR3: CASSQVPGHIPYEQYF
DNA: TGTGCCAGCAGCCAAGTCCCTGGACACATACCCTACGAGCAGTACTTC

J: TRBJ1-2
size: few
D: TRBD1
V: TRBV20-1
CDR3: CSAKDGTGLRYTF
DNA: TGCAGTGCCAAAGACGGGACAGGGTTGCGCTACACCTTC

J: TRBJ2-2
size: many
D: .
V: TRBV12-3/TRBV12-4
CDR3: CASSFFQFTGELFF
DNA: TGTGCCAGCAGTTTCTTCCAGTTCACCGGGGAGCTGTTTTTT

J: TRBJ1-5
size: .
D: .
V: TRBV24-1
CDR3: CATSESYSNQPQHF
DNA: TGTGCCACCTCGGAGTCATATAGCAATCAGCCCCAGCATTTT

J: TRBJ2-1
size: few
D: .
V: TRBV5-1
CDR3: CASSLTVNEQFF
DNA: TGCGCCAGCAGCTTGACAGTCAATGAGCAGTTCTTC

J: TRBJ2-7
size: .
D: TRBD2
V: TRBV6-2/TRBV6-3
CDR3: CASRPTTSGSGEQYF
DNA: TGTGCCAGCAGGCCTACGACTAGCGGGAGTGGAGAGCAGTACTTC

J: TRBJ2-1
size: few
D: TRBD2
V: TRBV4-2
CDR3: CASSQLDRGTSFNEQFF
DNA: TGTGCCAGCAGCCAACTCGATCGCGGGACTAGCTTTAATGAGCAGTTCTTC

J: TRBJ1-5
size: .
D: .
V: TRBV6-9
CDR3: CAGGPWGGYSNQPQHF
DNA: TGTGCCGGGGGACCCTGGGGGGGATATAGCAATCAGCCCCAGCATTTT

J: TRBJ2-7
size: many
D: .
V: TRBV10-3
CDR3: CAITPDPSSYEQYF
DNA: TGTGCCATCACCCCCGACCCGAGCTCCTACGAGCAGTACTTC

J: TRBJ1-6
size: few
D: .
V: TRBV7-9
CDR3: CASSLAGTNSPLHF
DNA: TGTGCCAGCAGCTTAGCAGGGACTAATTCACCCCTCCACTTT

J: TRBJ2-1
size: few
D: TRBD2
V: TRBV20-1
CDR3: CSARGLGAYNEQFF
DNA: TGCAGTGCTAGGGGACTAGGGGCCTACAATGAGCAGTTCTTC

J: TRBJ2-7
size: .
D: .
V: TRBV30
CDR3: CAWSVGTAYEQYF
DNA: TGTGCCTGGAGTGTGGGGACGGCCTACGAGCAGTACTTC

J: TRBJ2-3
size: .
D: TRBD2
V: TRBV20-1
CDR3: CSARGLAGGSDTQYF
DNA: TGCAGTGCTAGAGGTCTAGCGGGAGGATCAGATACGCAGTATTTT

J: TRBJ1-2
size: .
D: .
V: TRBV5-5
CDR3: CASSLSMGAHGYTF
DNA: TGTGCCAGCAGCTTGAGTATGGGCGCGCATGGCTACACCTTC

J: TRBJ2-7
size: .
D: .
V: TRBV20-1
CDR3: CSARGLQGYYEQYF
DNA: TGCAGTGCTAGAGGATTGCAGGGGTACTACGAGCAGTACTTC

J: TRBJ1-5
size: few
D: .
V: TRBV28
CDR3: CASSTRRGTAVNQPQHF
DNA: TGTGCCAGCAGTACCCGACGTGGGACTGCTGTTAATCAGCCCCAGCATTTT

J: TRBJ1-1
size: few
D: .
V: TRBV29-1
CDR3: CSVDIGSAEAFF
DNA: TGCAGCGTTGATATTGGATCGGCTGAAGCTTTCTTT

J: TRBJ2-7
size: .
D: .
V: TRBV7-3
CDR3: CASSLMGGLSYEQYF
DNA: TGTGCCAGCAGCTTAATGGGGGGCCTATCCTACGAGCAGTACTTC

J: TRBJ1-1
size: few
D: .
V: TRBV18
CDR3: CASSPGLKTEAFF
DNA: TGTGCCAGCTCACCCGGACTAAAAACTGAAGCTTTCTTT

J: TRBJ1-3
size: few
D: .
V: TRBV7-8
CDR3: CASSLVGGTIYF
DNA: TGTGCCAGCAGCTTAGTCGGAGGTACCATATATTTT

J: TRBJ2-2
size: few
D: .
V: TRBV6-5
CDR3: CASSYSTGTNTGELFF
DNA: TGTGCCAGCAGTTACTCGACCGGGACGAACACCGGGGAGCTGTTTTTT

J: TRBJ2-7
size: few
D: TRBD2
V: TRBV28
CDR3: CASSPSGSFDEQYF
DNA: TGTGCCAGCAGTCCCAGCGGGAGTTTTGACGAGCAGTACTTC

J: TRBJ1-1
size: few
D: .
V: TRBV10-2
CDR3: CASSDPTLNTEAFF
DNA: TGCGCCAGCAGTGACCCCACCCTGAACACTGAAGCTTTCTTT

J: TRBJ2-5
size: .
D: .
V: TRBV3-1
CDR3: CASSQAYQETQYF
DNA: TGTGCCAGCAGCCAAGCGTACCAAGAGACCCAGTACTTC

J: TRBJ2-1
size: few
D: .
V: TRBV7-3
CDR3: CASSLGLGQLDNEQFF
DNA: TGTGCCAGCAGCTTAGGGCTGGGACAATTAGACAATGAGCAGTTCTTC

J: TRBJ2-3
size: few
D: TRBD2
V: TRBV27
CDR3: CASSSPGLEFQEDTQYF
DNA: TGTGCCAGCAGTTCCCCGGGACTAGAGTTTCAGGAAGATACGCAGTATTTT

J: TRBJ1-1
size: .
D: .
V: TRBV27
CDR3: CASSLSRDTEAFF
DNA: TGTGCCAGCAGTTTATCCAGGGACACTGAAGCTTTCTTT

J: TRBJ2-7
size: many
D: .
V: TRBV5-1
CDR3: CASSFRGFSEQYF
DNA: TGCGCCAGCAGCTTTAGGGGGTTCTCCGAGCAGTACTTC

J: TRBJ2-5
size: .
D: .
V: TRBV4-1
CDR3: CASSHPGVWETQYF
DNA: TGCGCCAGCAGCCACCCCGGGGTCTGGGAGACCCAGTACTTC

J: TRBJ2-1
size: few
D: .
V: TRBV7-9
CDR3: CASSLSGRGGGYNEQFF
DNA: TGTGCCAGCAGCTTAAGTGGTCGGGGAGGAGGCTACAATGAGCAGTTCTTC

J: TRBJ2-1
size: few
D: .
V: TRBV27
CDR3: CASSLPTTGYNEQFF
DNA: TGTGCCAGCAGTTTACCAACCACAGGCTACAATGAGCAGTTCTTC

J: TRBJ2-7
size: few
D: .
V: TRBV7-2
CDR3: CASSLFPGQPYEQYF
DNA: TGTGCCAGCAGCTTATTCCCCGGACAGCCCTACGAGCAGTACTTC

J: TRBJ2-5
size: few
D: .
V: TRBV29-1
CDR3: CSVERPVGDNQAPETQYF
DNA: TGCAGCGTTGAACGTCCGGTTGGGGACAACCAGGCCCCGGAGACCCAGTACTTC

J: TRBJ2-6
size: .
D: .
V: TRBV9
CDR3: CASSVGTPGANVLTF
DNA: TGTGCCAGCAGCGTAGGGACCCCCGGGGCCAACGTCCTGACTTTC

J: TRBJ1-3
size: .
D: TRBD1
V: TRBV11-2
CDR3: CASSPTGRGNTIYF
DNA: TGTGCCAGCAGCCCGACAGGGCGCGGAAACACCATATATTTT

J: TRBJ2-7
size: .
D: TRBD2
V: TRBV4-2
CDR3: CASSLPGLADEQYF
DNA: TGTGCCAGCAGCCTCCCGGGACTAGCAGACGAGCAGTACTTC

J: TRBJ1-1
size: few
D: .
V: TRBV27
CDR3: CASSFNQWVTEAFF
DNA: TGTGCCAGCAGTTTTAATCAGTGGGTCACTGAAGCTTTCTTT

J: TRBJ2-7
size: .
D: .
V: TRBV6-2/TRBV6-3
CDR3: CASSPSRTRQYF
DNA: TGTGCCAGCAGTCCCAGTAGAACTCGGCAGTACTTC

J: TRBJ2-7
size: few
D: .
V: TRBV5-5
CDR3: CASISGYEQYF
DNA: TGTGCCAGCATCTCGGGGTACGAGCAGTACTTC

J: TRBJ2-1
size: few
D: .
V: TRBV7-9
CDR3: CASSSRDSNEQFF
DNA: TGTGCCAGCAGCTCCCGGGACTCCAATGAGCAGTTCTTC

J: TRBJ2-7
size: few
D: .
V: TRBV7-8
CDR3: CAVTQQDQNSYEQYF
DNA: TGTGCCGTAACCCAGCAGGACCAAAACTCCTACGAGCAGTACTTC

J: TRBJ2-1
size: .
D: .
V: TRBV20-1
CDR3: CSAKMSFEDDEQFF
DNA: TGCAGTGCCAAGATGAGCTTCGAAGACGATGAGCAGTTCTTC

J: TRBJ2-7
size: .
D: TRBD1
V: TRBV30
CDR3: CAWSVTGGRSGFEQYF
DNA: TGTGCCTGGAGTGTAACAGGGGGGAGAAGTGGTTTCGAGCAGTACTTC

J: TRBJ1-5
size: few
D: .
V: TRBV19
CDR3: CASSMAGLSNQPQHF
DNA: TGTGCCAGTAGTATGGCGGGGCTTAGCAATCAGCCCCAGCATTTT

J: TRBJ1-5
size: .
D: .
V: TRBV18
CDR3: CASSPPEKAGDQPQHF
DNA: TGTGCCAGCTCACCACCGGAGAAGGCTGGCGATCAGCCCCAGCATTTT

J: TRBJ1-3
size: few
D: .
V: TRBV12-3/TRBV12-4
CDR3: CASSLSPSGNTIYF
DNA: TGTGCCAGCAGTTTAAGCCCCTCTGGAAACACCATATATTTT

J: TRBJ2-1
size: .
D: .
V: TRBV7-9
CDR3: CASPYGAGPNPNEQFF
DNA: TGTGCCAGTCCCTATGGGGCGGGCCCCAACCCCAATGAGCAGTTCTTC

J: TRBJ1-2
size: few
D: .
V: TRBV4-1
CDR3: CASSQESAVYGYTF
DNA: TGCGCCAGCAGCCAAGAGTCTGCAGTCTATGGCTACACCTTC

J: TRBJ2-7
size: few
D: TRBD1
V: TRBV12-3/TRBV12-4
CDR3: CASSRTGGLNEQYF
DNA: TGTGCCAGCAGCCGGACAGGGGGTCTAAACGAGCAGTACTTC

J: TRBJ1-1
size: .
D: .
V: TRBV12-3/TRBV12-4
CDR3: CASSFRDGMNTEAFF
DNA: TGTGCCAGCAGTTTTCGGGACGGCATGAACACTGAAGCTTTCTTT